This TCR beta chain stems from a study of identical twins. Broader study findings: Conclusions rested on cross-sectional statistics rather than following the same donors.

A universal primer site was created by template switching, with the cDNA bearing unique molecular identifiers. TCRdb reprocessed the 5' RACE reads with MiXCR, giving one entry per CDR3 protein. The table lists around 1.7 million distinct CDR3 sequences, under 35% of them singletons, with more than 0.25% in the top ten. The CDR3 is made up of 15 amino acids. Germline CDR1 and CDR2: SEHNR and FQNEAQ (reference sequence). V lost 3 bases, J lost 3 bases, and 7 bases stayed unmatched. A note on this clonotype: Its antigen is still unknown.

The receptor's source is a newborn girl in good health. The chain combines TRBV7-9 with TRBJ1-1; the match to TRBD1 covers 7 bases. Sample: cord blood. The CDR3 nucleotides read TGTGCCAGCAGCTTTGGACAGGTTCATGACACTGAAGCTTTCTTT. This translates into CASSFGQVHDTEAFF.